The source of this TCR beta chain is a study of CD8+ T cells in alopecia areata. In the study overall: Treated patients' severity was scored by percentage of affected scalp area. Broader study findings: Patients showed less clear TCR sequence sharing than mice, possibly partly because of HLA diversity. Uncertainty remains about how baseline CD8+ expansion links to response, with one nonresponder.

Sequencing used cDNA as its template, made by extracting RNA and reverse transcribing it. The protocol was immunoSEQ multiplex PCR, while the TCRdb copy is restricted to in-frame clones and leaves out a portion. The sample has more than 90,000 clones, 50% to 60% seen once. The treatment denotes: oral pan-JAK inhibitor, 5-10 mg twice daily. Lesional scalp punch biopsies and peripheral blood came from alopecia areata patients. A remark on this clone: Antigen: not known.

This CDR3 contains 17 residues. Germline CDR1 and CDR2: SGHVS and FNYEAQ. V shed 1 base and J shed 3 bases, with 15 bases lying between them. The receptor was derived from a human donor with alopecia areata. The sample was CD8+ T cells sorted from blood, taken at approximately week 60, from a patient treated with tofacitinib. The chain couples TRBV7-6 to TRBJ1-4, with D possibly TRBD1 on 5 matching bases. In nucleotides, the CDR3 is TGTGCCAGCAGCTTAGGGGGTCGGGGGTCAGCTAATGAAAAACTGTTTTTT. Protein sequence: CASSLGGRGSANEKLFF. Full variable domain (remainder filled in from reference TRBV7-6 and TRBJ1-4): GAGVSQSPRYKVTKRGQDVALRCDPISGHVSLYWYRQALGQGPEFLTYFNYEAQQDKSGLPNDRFSAERPEGSISTLTIQRTEQRDSAMYRCASSLGGRGSANEKLFFGSGTQLSVL.